This T cell receptor beta chain was sequenced in a study of CD8+ T cells in alopecia areata. On the study more broadly: The protocol delivered tofacitinib for 6 to 18 months, then withdrew it for 6 months. Study-wide points: Lesional tissue from the scalp (especially in alopecia totalis/universalis) showed higher clonality than normal scalp.

The CDR3 spans 14 residues. CDR1 SNHLY and CDR2 FYNNEI come from the germline V gene. Between the trimmed V and J ends, which lost 3 bases and 0 bases, there was a span of 6 bases. This clone has more than one count but fewer than ten. Its antigen remains unknown. Following RNA extraction, reverse transcription yielded cDNA that acted as the sequencing template. Sequencing used immunoSEQ multiplex PCR; TCRdb keeps in-frame clones, though not all of them. The table has about 250,000 clones, approximately 61% seen once. This receptor was identified in a human donor with alopecia areata. The sequencing here drew on CD4+ T cells sorted from blood, taken at week 0. The rearrangement uses TRBV2 and TRBJ1-5; D unclear. CDR3 in amino acids: CASSDTYSNQPQHF. The CDR3 region has the DNA TGTGCCAGCAGTGACACCTATAGCAATCAGCCCCAGCATTTT.